This is a list of T cell receptor beta chains from one sample in a study of cytomegalovirus exposure and HLA in healthy donors. The data were produced by immunoSEQ multiplex PCR, yet TCRdb's version contains in-frame clones alone and is incomplete. The sample includes about 240,000 clones, approximately 84% seen only once; the top ten take 0.2% to 0.25%. Material for sequencing was PBMCs. These receptor sequences come from a girl aged 2 to 10 in good health and CMV-seronegative. Both conserved end residues are part of each CDR3. The D gene is left open where the match is weak. Not all rows give a size; the values are once, few, many and, for expanded clones, a class.

>TRBV7-9|TRBD2|-|TRBJ2-3
TGTGCCAGCAACCAAGGCGGGAGAAACACAGATACGCAGTATTTT
CASNQGGRNTDTQYF
>TRBV7-6|-|-|TRBJ1-1
TGTGCCAGCAGCTTCTCCCCCTCGAACACTGAAGCTTTCTTT
CASSFSPSNTEAFF
>TRBV5-4|-|-|TRBJ2-1
TGTGCCAGCAGCTTGGGTTGGGGCAACTACAATGAGCAGTTCTTC
CASSLGWGNYNEQFF
>TRBV27|TRBD2|once|TRBJ2-1
TGTGCCAGCAGTTCCACCGGGACTAGGAAGTACAATGAGCAGTTCTTC
CASSSTGTRKYNEQFF
>TRBV10-3|-|-|TRBJ1-1
TGTGCCATCAGTGCGGGGGGCACTGAAGCTTTCTTT
CAISAGGTEAFF
>TRBV2|TRBD2|-|TRBJ2-3
TGTGCCAGCAGTGAAGGAGGACTAGCGGGGGGGTACACAGATACGCAGTATTTT
CASSEGGLAGGYTDTQYF
>TRBV27|-|-|TRBJ1-5
TGTGCCAGCAGTTTGGGGGGGAGCAATCAGCCCCAGCATTTT
CASSLGGSNQPQHF
>TRBV27|-|-|TRBJ1-2
TGTGCCAGCAGTAGGGACACTAACTATGGCTACACCTTC
CASSRDTNYGYTF
>TRBV27|TRBD2|-|TRBJ2-1
TGTGCCAGCAGTTTATATACTAGCGGGAGGATCGATGAGCAGTTCTTC
CASSLYTSGRIDEQFF
>TRBV29-1|-|-|TRBJ1-2
TGCAGCGCCCAAGGGGGGGGAGGAGGCTACACCTTC
CSAQGGGGGYTF
>TRBV13|-|-|TRBJ1-4
TGTGCCAGCAGGCAAAGGGGATATGAAAAACTGTTTTTT
CASRQRGYEKLFF
>TRBV4-1|-|-|TRBJ1-4
TGCGCCAGCAGCCAAGTTGGGACACTGGATGAAAAACTGTTTTTT
CASSQVGTLDEKLFF
>TRBV19|-|-|TRBJ1-1
TGTGCCAGTAGTATTGGAGTATCCACTGAAGCTTTCTTT
CASSIGVSTEAFF
>TRBV6-1|TRBD1|-|TRBJ2-4
TGTGCCAGCAGTATGGGACAGGACATTCAGTACTTC
CASSMGQDIQYF
>TRBV4-1|-|-|TRBJ1-2
TGCGCCAGCAGCCAAACAGGGAACTATGGCTACACCTTC
CASSQTGNYGYTF
>TRBV19|-|few|TRBJ1-3
TGTGCCAGTAGTACTATAACGGGTACCTCTGGAAACACCATATATTTT
CASSTITGTSGNTIYF
>TRBV6-9|TRBD2|-|TRBJ2-3
TGTGCCAGCAGTTATGGGAGGGCCCCTAGCACAGATACGCAGTATTTT
CASSYGRAPSTDTQYF